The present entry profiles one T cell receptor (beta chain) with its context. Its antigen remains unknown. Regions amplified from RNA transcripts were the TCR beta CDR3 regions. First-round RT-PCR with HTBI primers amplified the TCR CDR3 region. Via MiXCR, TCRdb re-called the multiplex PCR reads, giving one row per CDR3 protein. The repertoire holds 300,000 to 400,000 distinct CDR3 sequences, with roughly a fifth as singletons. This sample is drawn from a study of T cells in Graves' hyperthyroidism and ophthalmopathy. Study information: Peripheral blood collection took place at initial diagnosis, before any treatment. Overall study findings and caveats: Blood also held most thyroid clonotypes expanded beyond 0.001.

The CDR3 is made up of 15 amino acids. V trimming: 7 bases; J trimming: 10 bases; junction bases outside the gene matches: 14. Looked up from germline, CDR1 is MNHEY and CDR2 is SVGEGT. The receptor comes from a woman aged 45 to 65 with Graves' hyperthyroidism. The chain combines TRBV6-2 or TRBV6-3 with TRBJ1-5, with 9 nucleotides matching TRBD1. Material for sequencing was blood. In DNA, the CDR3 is TGTGCCAGCAATGATCTCCGGACAGGGGTAATCCCCCAGCATTTT. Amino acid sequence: CASNDLRTGVIPQHF.